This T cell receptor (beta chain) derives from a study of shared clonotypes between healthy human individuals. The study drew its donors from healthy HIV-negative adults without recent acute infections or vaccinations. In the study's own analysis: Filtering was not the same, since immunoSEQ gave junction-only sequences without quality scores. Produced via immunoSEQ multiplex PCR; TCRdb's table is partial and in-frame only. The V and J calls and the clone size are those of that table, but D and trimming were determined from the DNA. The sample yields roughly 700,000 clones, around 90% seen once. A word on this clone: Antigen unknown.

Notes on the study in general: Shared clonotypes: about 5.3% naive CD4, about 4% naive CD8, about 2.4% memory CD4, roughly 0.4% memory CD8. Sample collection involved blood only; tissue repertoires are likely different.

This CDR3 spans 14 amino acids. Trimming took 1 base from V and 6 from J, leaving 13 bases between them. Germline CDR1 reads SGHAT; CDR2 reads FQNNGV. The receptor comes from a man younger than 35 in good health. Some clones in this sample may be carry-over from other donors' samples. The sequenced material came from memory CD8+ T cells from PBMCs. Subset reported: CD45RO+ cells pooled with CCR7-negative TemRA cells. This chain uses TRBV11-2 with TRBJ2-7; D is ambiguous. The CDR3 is CASSLGPRTSEQYF. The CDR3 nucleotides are TGTGCCAGCAGCTTAGGCCCCCGTACAAGCGAGCAGTACTTC. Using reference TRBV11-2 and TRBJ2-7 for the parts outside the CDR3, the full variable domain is EAGVAQSPRYKIIEKRQSVAFWCNPISGHATLYWYQQILGQGPKLLIQFQNNGVVDDSQLPKDRFSAERLKGVDSTLKIQPAKLEDSAVYLCASSLGPRTSEQYFGPGTRLTVT.